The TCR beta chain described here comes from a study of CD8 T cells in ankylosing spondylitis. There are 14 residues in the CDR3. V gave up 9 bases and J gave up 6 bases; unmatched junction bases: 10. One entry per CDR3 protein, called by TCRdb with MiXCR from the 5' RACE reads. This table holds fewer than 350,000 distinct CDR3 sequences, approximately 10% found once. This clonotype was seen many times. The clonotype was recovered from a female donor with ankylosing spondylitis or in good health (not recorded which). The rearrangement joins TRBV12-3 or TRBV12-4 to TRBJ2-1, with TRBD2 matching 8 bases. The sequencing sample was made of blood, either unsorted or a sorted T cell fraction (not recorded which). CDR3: CASRTAGGTNEQFF. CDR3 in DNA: TGTGCCAGTAGAACGGCGGGAGGTACCAATGAGCAGTTCTTC.